The source of this T cell receptor (beta chain) is a study of CD8 T cells in Susac syndrome (dated by TCRdb to 2018 to 2020). With respect to the entire study: The study used repertoire sequencing to test whether antigen drove CD8+ T cell activation and differentiation in Susac syndrome. The study compared CD8+ T cell repertoire clonality among 12 healthy donors, approximately 14 Susac syndrome patients and roughly 15 multiple sclerosis patients.

RNA was extracted using the RNeasy kit, and roughly 0.45 to 1 ug of the RNA was reverse transcribed with random hexamers. The immunoSEQ multiplex PCR assay, covering 54 Vbeta and 13 Jbeta segments, was used to amplify TCR beta CDR3 regions. To correct PCR amplification bias, a synthetic template baseline was used for both primer optimization and computational correction. In the paper's pipeline: Only productive sequences were kept, with reads annotated to V, D and J genes according to IMGT and analyzed in immunoSEQ Analyzer. To calculate clonality, Shannon entropy was normalized by log2 of the number of productive unique sequences and then subtracted from one. For each patient and control, public and private clones were evaluated among the 100 most prevalent clones. Susac-specific clones were defined as absent from healthy and MS cohorts, over a thousand published viral clones and other ImmuneACCESS disease sequences. TCRdb passed the public sequencing reads through fastp at Q25 and MiXCR, retaining productive beta sequences. A single entry per CDR3 protein holds the most common genes and DNA from its merged rows. The V and J calls come from TCRdb's annotation, not from the publication. The sample contains about 300,000 distinct CDR3 sequences, about 82% of them found a single time. The top ten hold around 0.2% of the sample.

Broad study findings and their caveats: The TCR sequencing and HLA analysis was acknowledged to have included a relatively small number of individuals.

Peripheral blood CD8+ and CD4+ T cells from healthy donors, Susac syndrome patients and multiple sclerosis patients were profiled using high-throughput TCR beta sequencing. The multiple sclerosis controls were treatment-naive patients whose relapsing-remitting disease, either stable or active, fulfilled the revised McDonald criteria. CD8+ TEMRA cells were enriched by FACS, while bulk CD8+ and CD4+ T cells were purified by magnetic negative isolation. Blood was collected in EDTA tubes and processed within 24 hours, with PBMCs isolated through density gradient centrifugation. PBMCs intended for TCR sequencing were frozen in liquid nitrogen and were later thawed in a 37 degrees C water bath. The sorted or isolated CD4+, CD8+ and CD8+ TEMRA cells had a purity of 90% or higher. About this clonotype: What antigen it recognizes has not been identified. No per-base quality is available; no much larger clone lies one base away.

The CDR3 contains 15 residues, cysteine and phenylalanine counted. Just CDR3 DNA is preserved here, 45 bases in frame from base 1. At the junction V is shortened by 3 bases and J by 5 bases; bases outside the gene matches: 6. Sequencing input: CD8+ T cells from PBMCs. This chain is built from TRBV12-3 or TRBV12-4 and TRBJ2-4; 8 junctional bases match TRBD2. The sequence came from a human donor with multiple sclerosis. The CDR3 loop reads CASSFSGTQENIQYF. The DNA is TGTGCCAGCAGTTTTAGCGGGACCCAGGAAAACATTCAGTACTTC.